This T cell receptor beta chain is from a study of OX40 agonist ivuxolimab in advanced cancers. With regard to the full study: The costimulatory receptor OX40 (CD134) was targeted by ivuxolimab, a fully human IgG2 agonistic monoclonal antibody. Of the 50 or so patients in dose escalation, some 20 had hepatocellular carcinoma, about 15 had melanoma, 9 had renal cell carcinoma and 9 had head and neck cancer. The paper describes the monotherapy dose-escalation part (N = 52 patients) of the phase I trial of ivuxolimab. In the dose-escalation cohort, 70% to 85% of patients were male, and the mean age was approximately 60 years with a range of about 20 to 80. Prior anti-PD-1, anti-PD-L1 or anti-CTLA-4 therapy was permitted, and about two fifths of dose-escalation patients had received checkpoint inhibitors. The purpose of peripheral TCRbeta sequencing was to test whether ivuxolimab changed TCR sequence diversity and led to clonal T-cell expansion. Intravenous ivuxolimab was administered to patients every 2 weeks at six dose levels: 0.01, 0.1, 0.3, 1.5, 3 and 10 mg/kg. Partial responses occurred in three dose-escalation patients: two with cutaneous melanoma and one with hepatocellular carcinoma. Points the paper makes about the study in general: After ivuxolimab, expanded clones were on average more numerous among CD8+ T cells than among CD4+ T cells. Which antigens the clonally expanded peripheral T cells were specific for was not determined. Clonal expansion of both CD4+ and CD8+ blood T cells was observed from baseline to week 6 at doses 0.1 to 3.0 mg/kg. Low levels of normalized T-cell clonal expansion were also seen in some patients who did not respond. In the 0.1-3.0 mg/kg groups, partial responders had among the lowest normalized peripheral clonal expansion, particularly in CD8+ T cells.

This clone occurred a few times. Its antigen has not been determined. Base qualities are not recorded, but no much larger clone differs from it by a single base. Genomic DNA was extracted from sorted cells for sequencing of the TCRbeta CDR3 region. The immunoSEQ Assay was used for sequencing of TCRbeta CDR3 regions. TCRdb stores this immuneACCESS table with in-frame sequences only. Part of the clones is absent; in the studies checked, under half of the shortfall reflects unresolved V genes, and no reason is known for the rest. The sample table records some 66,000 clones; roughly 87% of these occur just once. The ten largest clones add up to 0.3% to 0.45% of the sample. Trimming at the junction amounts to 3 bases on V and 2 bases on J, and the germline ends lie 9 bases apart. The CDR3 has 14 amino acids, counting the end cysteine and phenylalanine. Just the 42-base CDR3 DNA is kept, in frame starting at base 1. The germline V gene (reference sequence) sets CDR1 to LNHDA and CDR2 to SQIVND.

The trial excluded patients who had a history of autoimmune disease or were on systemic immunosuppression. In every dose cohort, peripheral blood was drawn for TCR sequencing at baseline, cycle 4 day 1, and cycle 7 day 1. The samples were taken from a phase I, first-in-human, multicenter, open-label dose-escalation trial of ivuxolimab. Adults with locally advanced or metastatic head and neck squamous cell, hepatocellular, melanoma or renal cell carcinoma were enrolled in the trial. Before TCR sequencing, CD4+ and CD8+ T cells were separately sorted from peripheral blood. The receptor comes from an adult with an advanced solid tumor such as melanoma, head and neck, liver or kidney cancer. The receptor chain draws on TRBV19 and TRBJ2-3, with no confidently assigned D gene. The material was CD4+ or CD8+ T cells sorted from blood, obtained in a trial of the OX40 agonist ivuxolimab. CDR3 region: CASSIQYPTDTQYF. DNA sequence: TGTGCCAGTAGTATCCAGTACCCCACAGATACGCAGTATTTT.